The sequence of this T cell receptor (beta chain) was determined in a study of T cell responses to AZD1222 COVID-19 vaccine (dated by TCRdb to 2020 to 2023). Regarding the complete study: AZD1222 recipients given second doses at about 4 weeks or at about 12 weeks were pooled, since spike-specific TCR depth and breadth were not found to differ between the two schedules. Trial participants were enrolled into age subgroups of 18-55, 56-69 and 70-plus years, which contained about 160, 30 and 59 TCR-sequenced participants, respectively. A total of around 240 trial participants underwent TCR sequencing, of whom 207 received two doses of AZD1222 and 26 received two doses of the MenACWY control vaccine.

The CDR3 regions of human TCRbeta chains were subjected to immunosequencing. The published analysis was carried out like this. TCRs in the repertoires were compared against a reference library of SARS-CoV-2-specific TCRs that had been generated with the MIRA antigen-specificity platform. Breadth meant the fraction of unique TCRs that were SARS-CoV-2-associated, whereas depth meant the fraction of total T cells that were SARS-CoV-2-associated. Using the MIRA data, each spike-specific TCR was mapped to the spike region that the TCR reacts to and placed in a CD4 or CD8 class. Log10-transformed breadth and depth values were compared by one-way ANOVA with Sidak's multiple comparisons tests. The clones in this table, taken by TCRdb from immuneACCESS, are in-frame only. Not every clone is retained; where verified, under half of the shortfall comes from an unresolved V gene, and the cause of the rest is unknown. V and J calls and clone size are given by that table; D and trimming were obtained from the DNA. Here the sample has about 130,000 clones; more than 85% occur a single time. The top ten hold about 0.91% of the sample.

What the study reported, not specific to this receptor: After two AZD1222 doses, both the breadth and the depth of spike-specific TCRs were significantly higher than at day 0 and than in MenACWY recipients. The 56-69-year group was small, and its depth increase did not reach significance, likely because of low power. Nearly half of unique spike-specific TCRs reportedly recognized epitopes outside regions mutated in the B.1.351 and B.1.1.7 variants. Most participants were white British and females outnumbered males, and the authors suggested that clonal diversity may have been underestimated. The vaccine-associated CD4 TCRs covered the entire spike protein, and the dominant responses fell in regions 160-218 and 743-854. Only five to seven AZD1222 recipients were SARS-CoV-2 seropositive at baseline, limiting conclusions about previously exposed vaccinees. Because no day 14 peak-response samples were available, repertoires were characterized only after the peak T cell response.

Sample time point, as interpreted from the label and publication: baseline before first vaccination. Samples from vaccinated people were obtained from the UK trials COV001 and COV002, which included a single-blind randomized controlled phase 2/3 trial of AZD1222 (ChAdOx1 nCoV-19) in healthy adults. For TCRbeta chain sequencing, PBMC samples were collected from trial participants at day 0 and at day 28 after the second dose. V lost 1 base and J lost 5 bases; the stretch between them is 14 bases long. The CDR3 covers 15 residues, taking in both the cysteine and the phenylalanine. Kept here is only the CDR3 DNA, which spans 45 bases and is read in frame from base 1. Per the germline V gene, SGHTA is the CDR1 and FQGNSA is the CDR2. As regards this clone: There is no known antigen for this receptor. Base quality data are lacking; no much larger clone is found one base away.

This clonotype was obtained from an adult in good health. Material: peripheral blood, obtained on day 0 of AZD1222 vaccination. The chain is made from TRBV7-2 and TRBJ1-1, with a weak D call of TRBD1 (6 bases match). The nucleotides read TGTGCCAGCAGCTTAGGGGTAGGGGGAAGGACTGAAGCTTTCTTT. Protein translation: CASSLGVGGRTEAFF.